These 20 T cell receptor beta chains were all obtained from the same sample, sequenced in a study of response to subunit inactivated influenza vaccine. TCRdb recomputed calls from the RT-PCR reads with MiXCR, one row per CDR3 protein. Here the sample spans about 620,000 distinct CDR3 sequences, about 11% being singletons. A further study also used this sample, focusing on T cells expressing NK-cell markers. As that study records: With UMIs, 5'RACE template switching was used to make TCR beta cDNA.

Source: PBMCs from blood, taken on the day of vaccination. The receptors were sampled from a man between 45 and 60 years old who received an inactivated influenza vaccine.

The table lists this clonotype with many counts. This rearrangement joins TRBV28 to TRBJ1-1; unclear D gene. The CDR3 length is 12 residues. CDR1 MDHEN and CDR2 SYDVKM come from the germline V gene. V lost 2 bases and J 3 bases, leaving 4 bases between the germline ends. The CDR3 protein is CASSLDHTEAFF. CDR3 nucleotides: TGTGCCAGCAGTTTAGATCACACTGAAGCTTTCTTT. Based on the CDR3 plus reference TRBV28 and TRBJ1-1, the full variable domain is DVKVTQSSRYLVKRTGEKVFLECVQDMDHENMFWYRQDPGLGLRLIYFSYDVKMKEKGDIPEGYSVSREKKERFSLILESASTNQTSMYLCASSLDHTEAFFGQGTRLTVV.

The chain carries TRBV4-3 and TRBJ1-5, with D tentatively TRBD1 (5 bases). CDR1 and CDR2 from the germline V gene are LGHNA and YSLEER. Trimming removed 2 bases from V and 9 bases from J, with 11 bases in between. CDR3 length equals 13 residues. CDR3 coding DNA: TGCGCCAGCAGCCAAAACGCAGGGTTGCCCCAGCATTTT. The encoded protein is CASSQNAGLPQHF.

The chain employs TRBV6-5 and TRBJ1-2, with a weak D call TRBD1 (5 bases). Germline V gene lookup returns CDR1 MNHEY and CDR2 SVGAGI. The CDR3 is 13 amino acids. Trimming cost V 2 bases and J 12 bases, with 16 bases left between them. CDR3 amino acids: CASSYLRGDRHTF. The CDR3 DNA reads TGTGCCAGCAGTTACCTCCGGGGGGACCGGCACACCTTC.

This clonotype was seen a handful of times. CDR3 bases: TGTGCCAGCAGTAGACGTAGTCTAGCGGGAGGGGGTAAGCAGTTCTTC. Its protein is CASSRRSLAGGGKQFF. The V call is TRBV28, the J call TRBJ2-1; 12 bases map to TRBD2. V lost 5 bases and J lost 11; bases outside the gene matches: 13. From germline, CDR1 is MDHEN and CDR2 SYDVKM. The CDR3 has 16 amino acids. Based on the CDR3 plus reference TRBV28 and TRBJ2-1, the full variable domain is DVKVTQSSRYLVKRTGEKVFLECVQDMDHENMFWYRQDPGLGLRLIYFSYDVKMKEKGDIPEGYSVSREKKERFSLILESASTNQTSMYLCASSRRSLAGGGKQFFGPGTRLTVL.

The chain's CDR3 is CASSRTGEGNTIYF. Here the CDR3 DNA reads TGTGCCAGCAGCAGGACAGGGGAGGGAAACACCATATATTTT. This chain links TRBV27 with TRBJ1-3; 9 bases agree with TRBD1. The length of the CDR3 is 14 residues. The germline CDR1 and CDR2 sequences are MNHEY and SMNVEV (reference sequence). V lost 6 bases, J lost 4 bases, and 4 bases stayed unmatched.

The sample holds a few counts of this clonotype. This chain uses TRBV18 with TRBJ2-2, with a tentative D call TRBD1 (5 bases). V lost 3 bases and J 0 bases, leaving 8 bases between the germline ends. Looked up from germline, CDR1 is KGHSH and CDR2 is LQKENI. The CDR3 sequence is 15 residues long. CDR3: CASSPQTANTGELFF. CDR3 in DNA: TGTGCCAGCTCACCTCAGACAGCGAACACCGGGGAGCTGTTTTTT. The whole variable domain, filled in from reference TRBV18 and TRBJ2-2, reads NAGVMQNPRHLVRRRGQEARLRCSPMKGHSHVYWYRQLPEEGLKFMVYLQKENIIDESGMPKERFSAEFPKEGPSILRIQQVVRGDSAAYFCASSPQTANTGELFFGEGSRLTVL.

The rearrangement links TRBV2 to TRBJ2-5, with 8 bases aligning to TRBD2. V was pared by 5 bases and J by 7 bases, with 9 bases of the junction left unmatched. The germline gives CDR1 SNHLY, CDR2 FYNNEI. The CDR3 has 14 amino acids. This CDR3 reads CASSQGLAPRTQYF. The CDR3 bases are TGTGCCAGCAGTCAAGGACTAGCCCCGAGGACCCAGTACTTC. Based on the CDR3 plus reference TRBV2 and TRBJ2-5, the full variable domain is EPEVTQTPSHQVTQMGQEVILRCVPISNHLYFYWYRQILGQKVEFLVSFYNNEISEKSEIFDDQFSVERPDGSNFTLKIRSTKLEDSAMYFCASSQGLAPRTQYFGPGTRLLVL.

The chain carries TRBV30 and TRBJ1-2; D uncertain. The germline gives CDR1 GTSNPN, CDR2 SVGIG (reference sequence). The CDR3 consists of 11 residues. V was clipped by 2 bases and J by 8 bases, with 9 bases between them. CDR3 bases: TGTGCCTGGAGTTCGGCGGGCGGCTACACCTTC. As protein: CAWSSAGGYTF.

In its sample, this clonotype was seen a few times. The chain links TRBV12-3 or TRBV12-4 to TRBJ1-2; 10 bases match TRBD1. V dropped 2 bases and J dropped 13; count of bases not matched to a gene: 4. The CDR3 has 12 residues. CDR3 sequence: CASSLTGQGVTF. For the CDR3, the DNA is TGTGCCAGCAGTTTAACCGGACAGGGGGTCACCTTC.

This clonotype was recorded many times. The CDR3 loop is CASSLDTYPYEQYF. The CDR3 DNA reads as TGTGCCAGCAGCCTTGACACCTATCCCTACGAGCAGTACTTC. This rearrangement joins TRBV7-2 to TRBJ2-7; D gene ambiguous. The germline V and J ends were trimmed by 5 bases and 2 bases, with 13 bases remaining between them. Germline V gene lookup returns CDR1 SGHTA and CDR2 FQGNSA. The CDR3 runs 14 residues.

About this clonotype: At one end, the junction sequence differs from germline, possibly due to a read error. The chain employs TRBV5-1 and TRBJ2-5; D perhaps matches TRBD2 (5 bases). The germline V gene has CDR1 SGHRS and CDR2 YFSETQ. CDR3 length equals 13 residues. The CDR3 sequence is CASSLNVEETQHF. The CDR3 nucleotides read TGCGCCAGCAGCTTGAACGTGGAGGAGACCCAGCACTTC.

This clonotype was seen repeatedly, ten times or more. J is TRBJ2-1 and V is TRBV12-3 or TRBV12-4; D not certain. V was clipped by 6 bases and J by 5 bases, with 8 bases between them. The CDR3 has 12 amino acids. The CDR3 is CASSLQNNEQFF. The CDR3 nucleotides are TGTGCCAGCAGCCTCCAGAACAATGAGCAGTTCTTC.

This chain joins TRBV5-5 and TRBJ1-1; no firm D call. Trimming stripped 0 bases from V and 6 bases from J, with 12 bases between. Germline CDR1 SGHKS, CDR2 YYEKEE (reference sequence). The CDR3 sequence is 14 residues long. The chain's CDR3 is CASSLEVLSSEAFF. The CDR3 DNA is TGTGCCAGCAGCTTGGAGGTGTTGTCCTCTGAAGCTTTCTTT.

The genes are TRBV7-2 and TRBJ1-2; D perhaps matches TRBD1 (6 bases). This CDR3 contains 13 residues. Trimming left V 2 bases short and J 6 bases short, with 10 bases between. CDR1 SGHTA and CDR2 FQGNSA come from the germline V gene. The CDR3 is CASSLTGKNGYTF. The CDR3 bases are TGTGCCAGCAGCTTAACAGGGAAGAATGGCTACACCTTC.

This chain connects TRBV19 to TRBJ2-1, with 13 positions matching TRBD2. CDR1 and CDR2 (germline): LNHDA, SQIVND (reference sequence). CDR3 length: 15 amino acids. V lost 7 bases and J lost 5; bases outside the gene matches: 5. CDR3 in amino acids: CASKGTSGINNEQFF. For the CDR3, the DNA is TGTGCCAGTAAAGGGACTAGCGGGATTAACAATGAGCAGTTCTTC.

CDR3: CATSDWLSGTSTDTQYF. CDR3 sequence (DNA): TGTGCCACCAGTGATTGGCTGAGCGGGACGAGCACAGATACGCAGTATTTT. The genes are TRBV24-1 and TRBJ2-3; 7 bases are shared with TRBD2. V gave up 2 bases and J gave up 0 bases; unmatched junction bases: 7. The CDR3 loop spans 17 amino acids. The germline gives CDR1 KGHDR, CDR2 SFDVKD.

This clonotype was recorded many times. J is TRBJ2-7 and V is TRBV7-8; tentative D call: TRBD1 (6 bases). CDR3 length: 14 amino acids. The V end lost 4 bases, the J end lost 2 bases, and 12 bases lay between the germline ends. Looked up from germline, CDR1 is SGHVS and CDR2 is FQNEAQ. The CDR3 protein is CASSSGQRPYEQYF. CDR3 nucleotide sequence: TGTGCCAGCAGCTCAGGACAGCGGCCCTACGAGCAGTACTTC. The whole variable domain, remainder taken from reference TRBV7-8 and TRBJ2-7, is GAGVSQSPRYKVAKRGQDVALRCDPISGHVSLFWYQQALGQGPEFLTYFQNEAQLDKSGLPSDRFFAERPEGSVSTLKIQRTQQEDSAVYLCASSSGQRPYEQYFGPGTRLTVT.

This clonotype showed up just a few times. The rearrangement joins TRBV10-3 to TRBJ2-5; D assignment may be TRBD1 or TRBD2 (7 bases each). The CDR3 contains 13 residues. The V end was cut by 10 bases, the J end by 2 bases, with 14 bases between. CDR1 ENHRY and CDR2 SYGVKD come from the germline V gene. CDR3 sequence reads: CATQRGQQETQYF. The CDR3, as DNA: TGTGCCACCCAGCGGGGACAGCAAGAGACCCAGTACTTC.

Notes on this clonotype: It may be a read error: a sequence one base away is much more abundant. The chain recombines TRBV4-3 with TRBJ2-1; TRBD2 matches at 14 bases. Trimming cost V 4 bases and J 13 bases; bases outside gene matches: 9. The CDR3 loop spans 15 amino acids. Germline CDR1 reads LGHNA; CDR2 reads YSLEER. CDR3 protein: CASSRDRLAGGPQFF. The CDR3 region has the DNA TGCGCCAGCAGCCGAGATCGACTAGCGGGGGGGCCTCAGTTCTTC.

This clonotype has ten or more counts. The chain is built from TRBV5-1 and TRBJ1-1, with D possibly matching TRBD1 (6 bases). The CDR3 sequence is 15 residues long. V was pared by 0 bases and J by 1 base, with 10 bases between. CDR1 and CDR2 from the germline V gene are SGHRS and YFSETQ. CDR3 in DNA: TGCGCCAGCAGCTTGGAGGGCAGGGGGAACACTGAAGCTTTCTTT. Residues: CASSLEGRGNTEAFF.